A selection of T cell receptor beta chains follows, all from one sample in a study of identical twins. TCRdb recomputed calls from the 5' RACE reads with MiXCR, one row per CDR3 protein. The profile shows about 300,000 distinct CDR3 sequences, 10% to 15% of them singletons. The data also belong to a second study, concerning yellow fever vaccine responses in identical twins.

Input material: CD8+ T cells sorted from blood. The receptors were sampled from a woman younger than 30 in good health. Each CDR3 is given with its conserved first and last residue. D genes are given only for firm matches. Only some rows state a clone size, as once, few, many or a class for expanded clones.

TGTGCCAGCATCTCTGGGGCCAACGTCCTGACTTTC	CASISGANVLTF	few	TRBV2	TRBJ2-6	NA	12
TGTGCCAGCAGTTCCGGACAGGGGGCAGAGGAAGCTTTCTTT	CASSSGQGAEEAFF	NA	TRBV12-3/TRBV12-4	TRBJ1-1	TRBD1	14
TGTGCCAGCAGCTTAATGCTTGTTCCGCAATACGAGCAGTACTTC	CASSLMLVPQYEQYF	NA	TRBV11-3	TRBJ2-7	NA	15
TGCGCCAGCAGCCTAAGAGTGCTGGCCGGGGAGCTGTTTTTT	CASSLRVLAGELFF	NA	TRBV4-1	TRBJ2-2	NA	14
TGTGCCAGCAGCTTAATTACTAGCGGGGCCTACAATGAGCAGTTCTTC	CASSLITSGAYNEQFF	many	TRBV7-9	TRBJ2-1	TRBD2	16
TGTGCCAGCAGCGTAGTTCACTTTTTCTGGGGCGGGACAGGGCACAATGAGCAGTTCTTC	CASSVVHFFWGGTGHNEQFF	few	TRBV9	TRBJ2-1	TRBD1	20
TGTGCCACCCTAGGTATTAGCGGGAGCGAGCAGTACTTC	CATLGISGSEQYF	many	TRBV10-3	TRBJ2-7	TRBD2	13
TGTGCCAGCAGTGATGATGGGGAGAGGCTAGCGGTCTCCTACGAGCAGTACTTC	CASSDDGERLAVSYEQYF	few	TRBV2	TRBJ2-7	TRBD2	18
TGTGCCAGCAGCGGAAGGGGATCTGGAAACACCATATATTTT	CASSGRGSGNTIYF	few	TRBV7-9	TRBJ1-3	NA	14
TGTGCCAGCAGCTTGGCAGGGTTTCGGTCCTACGAGCAGTACTTC	CASSLAGFRSYEQYF	few	TRBV7-9	TRBJ2-7	NA	15
TGTGCCAGCAGTGAAGTGTACGGAACCACTGGAAACACCATATATTTT	CASSEVYGTTGNTIYF	few	TRBV2	TRBJ1-3	NA	16
TGTGCCAGCAGTTTAGGAGGGGCCAATGAGCAGTTCTTC	CASSLGGANEQFF	many	TRBV28	TRBJ2-1	NA	13
TGTGCCAGCTCCCTAGCGGGAGATGAGCAGTTCTTC	CASSLAGDEQFF	many	TRBV12-3/TRBV12-4	TRBJ2-1	TRBD2	12
TGCGCCAGCAGCCAAGATGTGGTAGCGCGAGAGACCCAGTACTTC	CASSQDVVARETQYF	many	TRBV4-1	TRBJ2-5	NA	15
TGTGCCAGCAGCCAAGACGTAACTAGCGGGGGGGGAAAACAAGAGACCCAGTACTTC	CASSQDVTSGGGKQETQYF	few	TRBV3-1	TRBJ2-5	TRBD2	19
TGCGCCAGCAGCCCTGGGACAGAAGTAAATCAGCCCCAGCATTTT	CASSPGTEVNQPQHF	few	TRBV5-1	TRBJ1-5	TRBD1	15
TGTGCCAGCAGCCCTCGACAGGGGATCCCCCTCTTAAACACCGGGGAGCTGTTTTTT	CASSPRQGIPLLNTGELFF	NA	TRBV7-6	TRBJ2-2	TRBD1	19
TGTGCCAGCAGCCAAGATCTTCATGGGTTAGAGCAGTTCTTC	CASSQDLHGLEQFF	few	TRBV14	TRBJ2-1	NA	14
TGCAGTGCTACTCCGGACAGGGGAGGCACTGAAGCTTTCTTT	CSATPDRGGTEAFF	few	TRBV20-1	TRBJ1-1	TRBD1	14
TGCAGTGCTAGAGGGTCCGGTACTTTCTTT	CSARGSGTFF	few	TRBV20-1	TRBJ1-1	NA	10
TGCAGTGCTAGTCTTTTGGACGGACGGGATGCGGGGGAGCTGTTTTTT	CSASLLDGRDAGELFF	many	TRBV20-1	TRBJ2-2	NA	16
TGTGCCAGCTCACCACAGACAGGGGGCGAGGTATACGAGCAGTACTTC	CASSPQTGGEVYEQYF	NA	TRBV18	TRBJ2-7	TRBD1	16
TGCGCCAGCAGAGGATCGGGCCACTTAGGGAATTCACCCCTCCACTTT	CASRGSGHLGNSPLHF	NA	TRBV5-1	TRBJ1-6	NA	16
TGTGCCAGCAGCCAAGTGCCTAGCGGGTGGATCGGGGAGCTGTTTTTT	CASSQVPSGWIGELFF	many	TRBV3-1	TRBJ2-2	TRBD2	16
TGTGCCAGCAGTTTTAGCGGGAGGAGATCCTACGAGCAGTACTTC	CASSFSGRRSYEQYF	many	TRBV12-3/TRBV12-4	TRBJ2-7	TRBD2	15
TGTGCCAGCTCAACTAGAGCTAGCACAGATACGCAGTATTTT	CASSTRASTDTQYF	NA	TRBV2	TRBJ2-3	NA	14
TGTGCCAGCAGAACCGGGACAGTTGTCTACAATGAGCAGTTCTTC	CASRTGTVVYNEQFF	NA	TRBV27	TRBJ2-1	TRBD1	15
TGTGCCAGCAGGCCTTCTTTAGCGGGATCCTACGAGCAGTACTTC	CASRPSLAGSYEQYF	few	TRBV27	TRBJ2-7	TRBD2	15
TGTGCCAGCAGTGTTCGGGGACGAAGCGACAATGAGCAGTTCTTC	CASSVRGRSDNEQFF	few	TRBV12-3/TRBV12-4	TRBJ2-1	NA	15
TGTGCCAGTACAGCAGGGACCACTGAAGCTTTCTTT	CASTAGTTEAFF	few	TRBV19	TRBJ1-1	NA	12
TGCGCCAGCAGTGACCTGGGAAATTTCCGGGGAGATACGCAGTATTTT	CASSDLGNFRGDTQYF	few	TRBV10-1	TRBJ2-3	NA	16
TGCAGTGCTAGTAATAGGAGGTTATGGGGCTACACCTTC	CSASNRRLWGYTF	few	TRBV20-1	TRBJ1-2	NA	13
TGTGCCACCAGCAGAGATTCCGGACCGACGCGAGAGACCCAGTACTTC	CATSRDSGPTRETQYF	NA	TRBV15	TRBJ2-5	NA	16
TGTGCCAGCAGTTCGGCCGGGACAGCATACAATGAGCAGTTCTTC	CASSSAGTAYNEQFF	once	TRBV27	TRBJ2-1	TRBD1	15
TGTGCCAGCAGCTTGTATTACCAAGAGACCCAGTACTTC	CASSLYYQETQYF	few	TRBV5-5	TRBJ2-5	NA	13
TGTGCCAGCAGTTTATACGTAATCGGCCCCTTCGGCGAGCAGTACTTC	CASSLYVIGPFGEQYF	NA	TRBV28	TRBJ2-7	NA	16